A selection of T cell receptor beta chains follows, all from one sample in a study of regulatory T cells in long-lasting Graves disease. A single record per CDR3 protein comes from TCRdb applying MiXCR to the multiplex PCR reads. Here the sample spans about 440,000 distinct CDR3 sequences, 14% to 15% being singletons. This sample also appeared in a second study, on T cells in Graves' hyperthyroidism and ophthalmopathy.

The source was peripheral blood mononuclear cells (PBMCs), collected at new diagnosis, from a patient treated with antithyroid drugs. These TCRs come from a woman younger than 45 with Graves disease. Both conserved end residues are part of each CDR3. A D gene is named only where the DNA matches it firmly. Size is omitted from some rows. Given values are once, few, many or a class for expanded clones.

V gene	J gene	CDR3 length	D gene	clone size	CDR3 DNA	CDR3 protein
TRBV5-1	TRBJ1-3	16	NA	few	TGCGCCAGCAGCTTGGGGGGGACCTCCTCTGGAAACACCATATATTTT	CASSLGGTSSGNTIYF
TRBV18	TRBJ2-5	16	NA	many	TGTGCCAGCTCACCACTTTCAGGGTCCCTCCAAGAGACCCAGTACTTC	CASSPLSGSLQETQYF
TRBV28	TRBJ2-3	16	TRBD2	many	TGTGCCAGCAGTCTAGATAGCGGGCCCAGCACAGATACGCAGTATTTT	CASSLDSGPSTDTQYF
TRBV19	TRBJ2-1	16	NA	NA	TGTGCCAGTAGTATGTTTCCTATGTCTGGCGACAATGAGCAGTTCTTC	CASSMFPMSGDNEQFF
TRBV10-3	TRBJ2-7	12	NA	NA	TGTGCCACAGAGACGAGCTCCTACGAGCAGTACTTC	CATETSSYEQYF
TRBV7-9	TRBJ2-7	15	NA	many	TGTGCCAGCAGCTCGGGAGAGGGGTTGGGCTACGAGCAGTACTTC	CASSSGEGLGYEQYF
TRBV27	TRBJ1-1	14	TRBD1	many	TGTGCCAGCAGTTTGACAGGGGCGAACACTGAAGCTTTCTTT	CASSLTGANTEAFF
TRBV7-9	TRBJ2-4	14	NA	few	TGTGCCAGCAGTTCTCCAGGGGCCAAAAACATTCAGTACTTC	CASSSPGAKNIQYF
TRBV4-1	TRBJ2-7	16	NA	NA	TGCGCCAGCAGCCCAGCCTACCGGGAGTTCTCCTACGAGCAGTACTTC	CASSPAYREFSYEQYF
TRBV20-1	TRBJ2-7	13	TRBD1	many	TGCAGTGTTCCCCCGGGACAGGGATACGAGCAGTACTTC	CSVPPGQGYEQYF
TRBV7-9	TRBJ1-3	18	NA	few	TGTGCCAGCAGCCCTCTTAATGGGGAGCTCCATCTTCGAAACACCATATATTTT	CASSPLNGELHLRNTIYF
TRBV25-1	TRBJ2-2	13	NA	NA	TGTGCCAGCCATTTTACTAGTACCGGGGAGCTGTTTTTT	CASHFTSTGELFF
TRBV7-2	TRBJ2-2	13	NA	many	TGTGCCAGCAGCTTAGATTGGCGCGGGGAGCTGTTTTTT	CASSLDWRGELFF
TRBV27	TRBJ2-2	15	NA	NA	TGTGCCAGCAGTTTAAGTTGGAGGGTCACCGGGGAGCTGTTTTTT	CASSLSWRVTGELFF
TRBV29-1	TRBJ2-5	13	NA	few	TGCAGCGTGTCCCTCCGGCTCCAAGAGACCCAGTACTTC	CSVSLRLQETQYF
TRBV6-5	TRBJ2-1	15	TRBD2	many	TGTGCCAGCAGTTACATCCTAGCGGGGTACAATGAGCAGTTCTTC	CASSYILAGYNEQFF
TRBV6-2/TRBV6-3	TRBJ2-4	15	TRBD2	few	TGTGCCAGCAGTTCCAGCGGGAGGGCCAAAAACATTCAGTACTTC	CASSSSGRAKNIQYF
TRBV11-2	TRBJ2-3	15	NA	many	TGTGCCAGCAGCTTAGCGGGAATTAGCACAGATACGCAGTATTTT	CASSLAGISTDTQYF
TRBV10-1	TRBJ2-1	13	NA	many	TGCGCCAGCGGCGGAACCCACCGCAATGAGCAGTTCTTC	CASGGTHRNEQFF
TRBV11-2	TRBJ1-3	19	NA	many	TGTGCCAGCAGCTTATACGACAGAATTTACGTGGACTCTGGAAACACCATATATTTT	CASSLYDRIYVDSGNTIYF
TRBV5-1	TRBJ2-3	19	TRBD2	many	TGCGCCAGCAGCTTGAGGAGAAGGCCAGCGGGAGGTGGGACAGATACGCAGTATTTT	CASSLRRRPAGGGTDTQYF
TRBV6-1	TRBJ2-1	12	NA	NA	TGTGCCACCTTCGGGGTTACCTACGAGCAGTTCTTC	CATFGVTYEQFF
TRBV20-1	TRBJ2-1	16	NA	many	TGCAGTGCTAATCCGCGGACACACCACCTATACAATGAGCAGTTCTTC	CSANPRTHHLYNEQFF
TRBV27	TRBJ2-3	18	TRBD2	many	TGTGCCAGCAGTTCGTTGACTAGCGGGAGGGATGAGGTAGATACGCAGTATTTT	CASSSLTSGRDEVDTQYF
TRBV5-1	TRBJ2-1	14	TRBD2	NA	TGCGCCAGCACCCGGGACTACCCTGTGAATGAGCAGTTCTTC	CASTRDYPVNEQFF
TRBV9	TRBJ2-3	17	NA	many	TGTGCCAGCAGCGGACCCCGGGACCCATCTCCCACAGATACGCAGTATTTT	CASSGPRDPSPTDTQYF
TRBV6-2/TRBV6-3	TRBJ2-5	13	TRBD1	few	TGTGCCAGCAGTTACATCAGGGGGGAGACCCAGTACTTC	CASSYIRGETQYF
TRBV24-1	TRBJ2-2	17	TRBD2	many	TGTGCCACCAGTGATTTGTCAGCGGGAGCAGGGTCCGGGGAGCTGTTTTTT	CATSDLSAGAGSGELFF
TRBV5-4	TRBJ1-3	16	NA	NA	TGTGCCAGCAGCTTGAAGAGGGGCGAGAATGGAAACACCATATATTTT	CASSLKRGENGNTIYF
TRBV6-1	TRBJ2-5	11	TRBD1	NA	TGTGCCACACAGGGGGTGGAGACCCAGTACTTC	CATQGVETQYF
TRBV25-1	TRBJ1-2	14	NA	NA	TGTGCCAGCAGGGGAAGGGGGACGCGCTATGGCTACACCTTC	CASRGRGTRYGYTF
TRBV5-1	TRBJ2-3	15	NA	many	TGTGCCAGCAGCTCCGGCAGAACCCTCACAGATACGCAGTATTTT	CASSSGRTLTDTQYF
TRBV12-3/TRBV12-4	TRBJ2-5	11	NA	many	TGTGCCAGCAGTCCAGGGAAGACCCAGTACTTC	CASSPGKTQYF
TRBV5-1	TRBJ2-1	15	TRBD1	many	TGCGCCAGCAGGTCATCCGGGACAGGGCTGAATGAGCAGTTCTTC	CASRSSGTGLNEQFF
TRBV5-1	TRBJ2-1	12	NA	many	TGCGCCAGCACCCTCTCGGGGACTGAGCAGTTCTTC	CASTLSGTEQFF
TRBV30	TRBJ1-1	13	NA	many	TGTGCCTGGAGGGCTTCGGAGAACACTGAAGCTTTCTTT	CAWRASENTEAFF
TRBV24-1	TRBJ1-6	20	TRBD1	NA	TGTGCCACCAGTGATTTCCCGGACAGGGCGATTAGCTCCTATAATTCACCCCTCCACTTT	CATSDFPDRAISSYNSPLHF
TRBV2	TRBJ1-6	14	NA	many	TGTGCCAGCAGTCGGAACAGCTATAATTCACCCCTCCACTTT	CASSRNSYNSPLHF
TRBV12-5	TRBJ2-7	16	TRBD2	NA	TGTGCTAGTGGTTTGGTACTGAGCGGGAGGACCCACGAGCAGTACTTC	CASGLVLSGRTHEQYF
TRBV5-6	TRBJ2-1	13	NA	many	TGTGCCAGCAGCTTAGGGGGGGGTGGTGAGCAGTTCTTC	CASSLGGGGEQFF